These T cell receptor beta chains were read from a single sample in a study of blood T cells in healthy people across ages. Via MiXCR, TCRdb re-called the 5' RACE reads, giving one row per CDR3 protein. Here the sample spans about 1.4 million distinct CDR3 sequences, roughly 59% being singletons. The specimen was blood. These receptors were obtained from a man between 18 and 29 years old in good health. Both conserved end residues are part of each CDR3. D genes are given only for firm matches. Expanded clones get a size class; other rows say once, few or many, or leave the size out.

J	size	D	V	CDR3	DNA
TRBJ1-6	few	.	TRBV4-2	CASSQDPENSPLHF	TGTGCCAGCAGCCAAGATCCTGAGAATTCACCCCTCCACTTT
TRBJ2-7	.	.	TRBV20-1	CSASSLSNYEQYF	TGCAGTGCTTCGAGTCTGTCTAACTACGAGCAGTACTTC
TRBJ2-7	.	.	TRBV10-1	CASSTGTPTTIYEQYF	TGCGCCAGCAGCACCGGGACCCCAACTACGATATACGAGCAGTACTTC
TRBJ2-7	once	.	TRBV15	CATSHEGQVTSEQYF	TGTGCCACCAGCCACGAAGGCCAGGTTACGTCCGAGCAGTACTTC
TRBJ2-5	.	.	TRBV11-2	CASSLMRRSEETQYF	TGTGCCAGCAGCTTAATGAGGCGCTCGGAAGAGACCCAGTACTTC
TRBJ1-1	.	TRBD1	TRBV29-1	CSVDRGGEAFF	TGCAGCGTCGACAGGGGCGGTGAAGCTTTCTTT
TRBJ2-1	.	.	TRBV7-9	CASSLGDIKQFF	TGTGCCAGCAGCCTAGGGGACATAAAGCAGTTCTTC
TRBJ2-1	.	.	TRBV2	CASSTERHGEQFF	TGTGCCAGCAGCACCGAAAGGCATGGTGAGCAGTTCTTC
TRBJ2-1	.	.	TRBV3-1	CASGQDEGWGDSSYNEQFF	TGTGCCAGCGGCCAAGACGAGGGTTGGGGAGACAGTTCATACAATGAGCAGTTCTTC
TRBJ2-6	.	.	TRBV7-2	CASIKKTGANVLTF	TGTGCCAGCATCAAGAAGACTGGGGCCAACGTCCTGACTTTC
TRBJ1-3	.	.	TRBV3-1	CASSQDSTSGNTIYF	TGTGCCAGCAGCCAGGACAGTACTTCTGGAAACACCATATATTTT
TRBJ1-5	.	.	TRBV7-2	CASSLGGPVQPQHF	TGTGCCAGCAGCTTAGGGGGTCCTGTTCAGCCCCAGCATTTT
TRBJ2-2	few	.	TRBV4-1	CASSGSGELFF	TGCGCCAGCTCGGGCTCCGGGGAGCTGTTTTTT
TRBJ2-5	.	.	TRBV3-1	CASSPTPSVYSYGQYF	TGTGCCAGCAGCCCTACCCCAAGCGTTTACTCCTACGGGCAGTACTTC
TRBJ2-5	.	.	TRBV5-1	CASRPVAFGETQYF	TGCGCCAGCAGACCCGTGGCATTCGGAGAGACCCAGTACTTC
TRBJ1-1	few	.	TRBV29-1	CSVGGGPNTEAFF	TGCAGCGTTGGGGGGGGCCCGAACACTGAAGCTTTCTTT
TRBJ2-5	.	.	TRBV15	CATGRETQYF	TGTGCCACCGGACGCGAGACCCAGTACTTC
TRBJ2-7	.	.	TRBV4-1	CASSQVGGQGYEQYF	TGCGCCAGCAGCCAAGTAGGAGGGCAGGGGTACGAGCAGTACTTC
TRBJ1-6	.	.	TRBV6-5	CASKRGASSPLHF	TGTGCCAGCAAACGGGGGGCCTCTTCACCCCTCCACTTT
TRBJ2-5	.	TRBD2	TRBV7-2	CASSLVRLAGAQETQYF	TGTGCCAGCAGCTTGGTTAGACTAGCGGGGGCCCAAGAGACCCAGTACTTC
TRBJ2-1	.	.	TRBV12-5	CASGSPQGANEQFF	TGTGCTAGTGGCTCCCCACAGGGAGCTAATGAGCAGTTCTTC
TRBJ2-1	.	.	TRBV24-1	CATSDFGEGGSYNEQFF	TGTGCCACCAGTGATTTCGGGGAGGGGGGCTCCTACAATGAGCAGTTCTTC
TRBJ2-7	many	TRBD1	TRBV12-3/TRBV12-4	CASSLDLGTGLYEQYF	TGTGCCAGCAGTTTAGATCTAGGGACAGGTCTCTACGAGCAGTACTTC
TRBJ2-1	.	.	TRBV7-9	CASSQLTPSSYNEQFF	TGTGCCAGCAGCCAGTTAACCCCAAGCTCCTACAATGAGCAGTTCTTC
TRBJ2-3	.	.	TRBV9	CASSTSGTTTDTQYF	TGTGCCAGCAGCACCAGCGGGACAACCACAGATACGCAGTATTTT
TRBJ2-7	.	TRBD1	TRBV20-1	CSAAPGQGGYEQYF	TGCAGTGCTGCCCCGGGACAGGGGGGGTACGAGCAGTACTTC
TRBJ2-7	few	.	TRBV21-1	CASIETGPYEQYF	TGTGCCAGCATCGAGACAGGCCCCTACGAGCAGTACTTC
TRBJ2-2	.	.	TRBV4-1	CASSQEAVGPNTGELFF	TGCGCCAGCAGCCAAGAGGCAGTGGGACCGAACACCGGGGAGCTGTTTTTT
TRBJ1-6	once	TRBD1	TRBV5-6	CASSLQHPRQGARDSPLHF	TGTGCCAGCAGCTTGCAACACCCCCGTCAGGGGGCTAGGGATTCACCCCTCCACTTT
TRBJ2-3	.	.	TRBV5-1	CASSLGSEADTQYF	TGCGCCAGCAGCTTAGGTTCGGAAGCAGATACGCAGTATTTT
TRBJ1-4	.	.	TRBV7-6	CASSFEEKLFF	TGTGCCAGCAGCTTTGAGGAAAAACTGTTTTTT
TRBJ1-1	.	TRBD1	TRBV9	CASSPGTGINTEAFF	TGTGCCAGCAGCCCCGGGACAGGGATCAACACTGAAGCTTTCTTT
TRBJ1-3	once	.	TRBV20-1	CSARLFLDGNTIYF	TGCAGTGCTAGACTTTTCCTGGATGGAAACACCATATATTTT
TRBJ2-1	.	TRBD2	TRBV5-1	CASSLPGLAENEQFF	TGCGCCAGCAGCTTGCCGGGACTAGCCGAAAATGAGCAGTTCTTC
TRBJ2-3	.	TRBD2	TRBV7-6	CASSLRRGSSTDTQYF	TGTGCCAGCAGCTTAAGGCGGGGGTCTAGCACAGATACGCAGTATTTT
TRBJ2-2	.	.	TRBV28	CASHEVTGELFF	TGTGCCAGCCACGAGGTCACCGGGGAGCTGTTTTTT
TRBJ2-3	.	.	TRBV25-1	CASSESSGYTDTQYF	TGTGCCAGCAGTGAATCGAGCGGGTACACAGATACGCAGTATTTT
TRBJ2-1	.	.	TRBV14	CASSQDRHEQFF	TGTGCCAGCAGCCAAGATAGACATGAGCAGTTCTTC
TRBJ2-7	.	.	TRBV20-1	CSAPDKNPYEQYF	TGCAGTGCTCCCGACAAAAATCCCTACGAGCAGTACTTC